This TCR beta chain was recorded in a study of control samples from healthy donors and cancer patients. Sequencing used immunoSEQ multiplex PCR; TCRdb keeps in-frame clones, though not all of them. The sample has fewer than 200,000 clones, about 94% seen once. Germline values: CDR1 MNHEY, CDR2 SVGAGI. With 6 bases removed from V and 2 bases from J, the gap between germline ends came to 9 bases. The CDR3 is 13 residues long. The material sequenced was PBMCs. The chain links TRBV6-5 to TRBJ2-3; a weak D match, TRBD1 (5 bases). This clonotype was obtained from a man aged 60 to 75 with colorectal cancer. Here the CDR3 reads CASRDILTDTQYF. Written as DNA, the CDR3 is TGTGCCAGCAGGGACATCCTCACAGATACGCAGTATTTT.